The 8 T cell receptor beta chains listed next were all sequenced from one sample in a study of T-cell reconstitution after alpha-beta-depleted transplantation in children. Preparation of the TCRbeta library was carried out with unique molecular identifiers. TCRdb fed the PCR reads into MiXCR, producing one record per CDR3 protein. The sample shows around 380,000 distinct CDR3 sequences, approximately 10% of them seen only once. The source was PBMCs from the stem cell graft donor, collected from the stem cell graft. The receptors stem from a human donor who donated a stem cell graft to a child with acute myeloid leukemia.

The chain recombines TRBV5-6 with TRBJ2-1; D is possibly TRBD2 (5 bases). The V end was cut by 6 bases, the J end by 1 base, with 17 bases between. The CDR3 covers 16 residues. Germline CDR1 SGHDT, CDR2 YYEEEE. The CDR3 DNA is TGTGCCAGCACGGCGGGTTACACGGGATCCTACAATGAGCAGTTCTTC. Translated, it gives CASTAGYTGSYNEQFF.

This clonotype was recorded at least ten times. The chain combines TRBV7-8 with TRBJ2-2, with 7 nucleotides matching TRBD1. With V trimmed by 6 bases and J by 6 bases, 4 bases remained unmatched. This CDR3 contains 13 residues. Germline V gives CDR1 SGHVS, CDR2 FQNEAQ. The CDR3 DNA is TGTGCCAGCAGGACAGGGATGGCCGGGGAGCTGTTTTTT. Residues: CASRTGMAGELFF.

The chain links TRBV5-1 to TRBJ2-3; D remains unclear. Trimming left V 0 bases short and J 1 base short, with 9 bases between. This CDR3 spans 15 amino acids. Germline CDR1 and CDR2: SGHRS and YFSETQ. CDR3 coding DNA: TGCGCCAGCAGCTTGGTGGCAGCTGGCACAGATACGCAGTATTTT. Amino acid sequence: CASSLVAAGTDTQYF. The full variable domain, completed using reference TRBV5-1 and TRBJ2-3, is KAGVTQTPRYLIKTRGQQVTLSCSPISGHRSVSWYQQTPGQGLQFLFEYFSETQRNKGNFPGRFSGRQFSNSRSEMNVSTLELGDSALYLCASSLVAAGTDTQYFGPGTRLTVL.

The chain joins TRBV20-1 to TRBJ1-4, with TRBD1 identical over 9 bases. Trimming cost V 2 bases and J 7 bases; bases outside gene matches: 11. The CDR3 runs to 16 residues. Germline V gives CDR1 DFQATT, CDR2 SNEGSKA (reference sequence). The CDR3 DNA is TGCAGTGCTAGATCGACCCTACAGGGGGCCACTGAAAAACTGTTTTTT. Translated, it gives CSARSTLQGATEKLFF.

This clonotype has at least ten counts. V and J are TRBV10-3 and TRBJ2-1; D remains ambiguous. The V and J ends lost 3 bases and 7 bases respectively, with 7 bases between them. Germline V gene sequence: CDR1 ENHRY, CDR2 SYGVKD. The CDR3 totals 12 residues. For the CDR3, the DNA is TGTGCCATCAGTGACCTGCGGAATGAGCAGTTCTTC. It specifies CAISDLRNEQFF.

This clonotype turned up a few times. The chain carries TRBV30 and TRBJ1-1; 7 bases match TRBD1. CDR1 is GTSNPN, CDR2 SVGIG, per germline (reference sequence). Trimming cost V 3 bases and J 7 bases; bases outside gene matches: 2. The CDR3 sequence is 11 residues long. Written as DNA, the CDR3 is TGTGCCTGGAGGCGACAGGGTGAAGCTTTCTTT. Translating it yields CAWRRQGEAFF.

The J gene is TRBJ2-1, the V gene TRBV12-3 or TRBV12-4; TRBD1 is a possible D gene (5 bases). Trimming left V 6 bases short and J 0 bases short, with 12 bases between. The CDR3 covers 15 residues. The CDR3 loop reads CASSLDSLSYNEQFF. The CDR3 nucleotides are TGTGCCAGCAGCCTCGACAGCCTCTCCTACAATGAGCAGTTCTTC.

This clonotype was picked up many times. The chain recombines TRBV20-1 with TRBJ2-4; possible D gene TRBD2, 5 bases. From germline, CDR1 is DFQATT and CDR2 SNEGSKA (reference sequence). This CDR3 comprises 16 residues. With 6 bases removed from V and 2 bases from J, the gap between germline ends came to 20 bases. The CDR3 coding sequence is TGCAGTGCCAACCACGAGGGAATATTAACCAAAAACATTCAGTACTTC. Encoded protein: CSANHEGILTKNIQYF.